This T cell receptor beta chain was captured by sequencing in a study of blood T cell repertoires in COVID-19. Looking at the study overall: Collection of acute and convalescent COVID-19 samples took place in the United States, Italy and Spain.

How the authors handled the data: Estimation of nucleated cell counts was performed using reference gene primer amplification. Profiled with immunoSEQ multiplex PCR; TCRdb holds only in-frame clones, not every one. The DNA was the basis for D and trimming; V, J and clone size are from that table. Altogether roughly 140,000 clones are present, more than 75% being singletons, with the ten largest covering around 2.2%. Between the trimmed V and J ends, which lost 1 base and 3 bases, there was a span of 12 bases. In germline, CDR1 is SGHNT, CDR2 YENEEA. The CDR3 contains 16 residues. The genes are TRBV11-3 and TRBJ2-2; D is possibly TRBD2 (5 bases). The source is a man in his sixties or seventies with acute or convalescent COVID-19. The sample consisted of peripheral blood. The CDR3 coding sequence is TGTGCCAGCAGCTTAGCATCCGGGGTCGACACCGGGGAGCTGTTTTTT. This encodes CASSLASGVDTGELFF.